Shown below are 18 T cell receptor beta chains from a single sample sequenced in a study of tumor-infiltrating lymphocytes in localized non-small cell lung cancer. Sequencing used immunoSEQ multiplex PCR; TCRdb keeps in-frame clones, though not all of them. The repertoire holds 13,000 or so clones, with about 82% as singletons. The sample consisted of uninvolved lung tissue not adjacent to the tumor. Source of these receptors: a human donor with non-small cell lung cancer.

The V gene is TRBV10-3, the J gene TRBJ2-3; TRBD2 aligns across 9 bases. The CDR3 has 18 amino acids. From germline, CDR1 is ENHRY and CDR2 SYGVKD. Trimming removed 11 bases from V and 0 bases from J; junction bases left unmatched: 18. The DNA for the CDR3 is TGTGCCGCCAAGCCGGGACTAGCACGTGGAACTAGCACAGATACGCAGTATTTT. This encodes CAAKPGLARGTSTDTQYF.

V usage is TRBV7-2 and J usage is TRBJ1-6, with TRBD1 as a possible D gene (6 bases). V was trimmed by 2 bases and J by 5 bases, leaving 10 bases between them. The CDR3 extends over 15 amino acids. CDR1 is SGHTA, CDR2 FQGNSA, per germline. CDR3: CASSLNAGDNSPLHF. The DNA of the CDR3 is TGTGCCAGCAGCTTAAACGCAGGGGATAATTCACCCCTCCACTTT.

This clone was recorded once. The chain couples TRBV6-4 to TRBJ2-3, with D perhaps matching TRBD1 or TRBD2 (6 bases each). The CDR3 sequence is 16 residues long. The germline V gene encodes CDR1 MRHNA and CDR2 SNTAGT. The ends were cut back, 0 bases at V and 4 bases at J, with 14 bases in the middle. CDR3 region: CASSDSSSGGADTQYF. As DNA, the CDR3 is TGTGCCAGCAGTGACTCGAGTTCCGGGGGCGCAGATACGCAGTATTTT.

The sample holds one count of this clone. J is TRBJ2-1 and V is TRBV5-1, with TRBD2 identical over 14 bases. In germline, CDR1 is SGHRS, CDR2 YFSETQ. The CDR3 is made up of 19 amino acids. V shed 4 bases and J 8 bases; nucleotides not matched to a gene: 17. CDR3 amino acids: CASSGTTSGGASPLHEQFF. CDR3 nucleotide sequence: TGCGCCAGCAGCGGAACGACTAGCGGGGGGGCCAGTCCATTGCATGAGCAGTTCTTC.

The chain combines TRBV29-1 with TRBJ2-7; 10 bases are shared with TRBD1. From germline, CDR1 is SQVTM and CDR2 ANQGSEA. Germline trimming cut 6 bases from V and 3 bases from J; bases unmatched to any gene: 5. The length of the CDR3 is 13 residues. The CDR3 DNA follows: TGCAGCGTAACCGGGACAGGGGTCTACGAGCAGTACTTC. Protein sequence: CSVTGTGVYEQYF.

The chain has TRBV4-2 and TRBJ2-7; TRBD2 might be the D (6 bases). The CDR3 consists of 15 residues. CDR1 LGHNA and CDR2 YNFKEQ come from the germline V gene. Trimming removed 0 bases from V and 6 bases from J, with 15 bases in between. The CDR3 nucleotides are TGTGCCAGCAGCCAAGATCAGTTGGTGGGAGGCGAGCAGTACTTC. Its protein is CASSQDQLVGGEQYF.

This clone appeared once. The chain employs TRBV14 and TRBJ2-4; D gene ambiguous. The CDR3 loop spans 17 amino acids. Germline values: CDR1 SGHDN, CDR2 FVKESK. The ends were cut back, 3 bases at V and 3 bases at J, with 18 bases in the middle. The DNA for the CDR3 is TGTGCCAGCAGCCAGAATACAAGGACCGTGGGCAAAAACATTCAGTACTTC. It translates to CASSQNTRTVGKNIQYF.

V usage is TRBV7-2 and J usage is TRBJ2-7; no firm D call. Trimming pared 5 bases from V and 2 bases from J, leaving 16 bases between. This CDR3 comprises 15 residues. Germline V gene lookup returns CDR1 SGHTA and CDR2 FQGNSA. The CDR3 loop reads CASSTPGFYAYEQYF. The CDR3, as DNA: TGTGCCAGCAGCACACCGGGCTTCTATGCCTACGAGCAGTACTTC.

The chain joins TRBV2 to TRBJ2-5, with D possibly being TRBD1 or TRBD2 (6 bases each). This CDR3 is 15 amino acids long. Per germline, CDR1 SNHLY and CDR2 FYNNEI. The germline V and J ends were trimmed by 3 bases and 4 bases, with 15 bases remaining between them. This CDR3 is CASSEQGGFGETQYF. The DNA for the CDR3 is TGTGCCAGCAGTGAGCAAGGGGGGTTCGGAGAGACCCAGTACTTC.

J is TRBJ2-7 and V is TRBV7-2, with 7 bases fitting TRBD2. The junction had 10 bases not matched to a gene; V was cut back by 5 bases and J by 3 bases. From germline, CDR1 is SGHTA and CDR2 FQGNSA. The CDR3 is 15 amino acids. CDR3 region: CASSPNGGGNYEQYF. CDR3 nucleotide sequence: TGTGCCAGCAGCCCTAATGGCGGGGGTAACTACGAGCAGTACTTC. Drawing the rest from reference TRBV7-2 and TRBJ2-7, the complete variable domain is GAGVSQSPSNKVTEKGKDVELRCDPISGHTALYWYRQSLGQGLEFLIYFQGNSAPDKSGLPSDRFSAERTGGSVSTLTIQRTQQEDSAVYLCASSPNGGGNYEQYFGPGTRLTVT.

In DNA, the CDR3 is TGTGCCATCAGTGAGGGGGCGGCCTCTGGAAACACCATATATTTT. Translating gives CAISEGAASGNTIYF. The rearrangement links TRBV10-3 to TRBJ1-3; D perhaps matches TRBD1 (5 bases). Germline V CDR1 and CDR2: ENHRY, SYGVKD. Trimming took off 2 bases at V and 0 bases at J, with 8 bases between the two ends. The CDR3 runs to 15 residues.

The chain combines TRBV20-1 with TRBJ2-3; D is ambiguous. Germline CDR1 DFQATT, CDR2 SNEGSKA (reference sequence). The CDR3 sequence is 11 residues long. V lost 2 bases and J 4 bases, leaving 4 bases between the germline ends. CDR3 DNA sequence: TGCAGTGCTAGATACGCAGATACGCAGTATTTT. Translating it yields CSARYADTQYF.

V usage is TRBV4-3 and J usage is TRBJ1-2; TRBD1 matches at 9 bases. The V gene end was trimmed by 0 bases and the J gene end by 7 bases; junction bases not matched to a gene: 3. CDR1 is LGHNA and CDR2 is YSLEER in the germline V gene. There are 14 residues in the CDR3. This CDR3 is CASSQDGQGSGYTF. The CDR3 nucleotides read TGCGCCAGCAGCCAAGATGGACAGGGGTCTGGCTACACCTTC.

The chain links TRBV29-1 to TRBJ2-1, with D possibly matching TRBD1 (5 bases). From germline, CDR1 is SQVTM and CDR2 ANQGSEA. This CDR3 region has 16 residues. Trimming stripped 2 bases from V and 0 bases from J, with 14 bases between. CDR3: CSVERGSRLSYNEQFF. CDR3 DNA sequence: TGCAGCGTTGAAAGGGGTAGCAGACTCTCCTACAATGAGCAGTTCTTC.

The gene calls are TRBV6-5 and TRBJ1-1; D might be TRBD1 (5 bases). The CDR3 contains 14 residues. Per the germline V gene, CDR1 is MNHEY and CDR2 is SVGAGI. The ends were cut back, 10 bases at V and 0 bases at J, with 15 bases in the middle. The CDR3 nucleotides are TGTGCCACCGAAGAGGACACGGTGAACACTGAAGCTTTCTTT. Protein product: CATEEDTVNTEAFF.

The CDR3 protein is CASSVVGQATDTQYF. As DNA, the CDR3 is TGTGCCAGCAGTGTAGTCGGACAGGCCACAGATACGCAGTATTTT. The V and J genes are TRBV2 and TRBJ2-3, with 7 bases fitting TRBD1. Germline CDR1 reads SNHLY; CDR2 reads FYNNEI. Trimming at V came to 4 bases and at J to 2 bases, leaving 6 bases not matched to a gene. This CDR3 contains 15 residues.

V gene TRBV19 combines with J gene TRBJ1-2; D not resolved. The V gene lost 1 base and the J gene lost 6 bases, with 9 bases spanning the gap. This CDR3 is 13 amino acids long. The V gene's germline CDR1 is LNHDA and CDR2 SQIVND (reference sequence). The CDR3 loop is CASSIVGRDGYTF. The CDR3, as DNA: TGTGCCAGTAGTATAGTAGGACGAGATGGCTACACCTTC.

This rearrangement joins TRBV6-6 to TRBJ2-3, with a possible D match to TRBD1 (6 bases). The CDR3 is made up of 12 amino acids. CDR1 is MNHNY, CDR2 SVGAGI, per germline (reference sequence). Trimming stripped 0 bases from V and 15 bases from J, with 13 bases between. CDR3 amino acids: CASSYSNRVPYF. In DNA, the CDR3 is TGTGCCAGCAGTTACTCTAACAGGGTCCCATATTTT.